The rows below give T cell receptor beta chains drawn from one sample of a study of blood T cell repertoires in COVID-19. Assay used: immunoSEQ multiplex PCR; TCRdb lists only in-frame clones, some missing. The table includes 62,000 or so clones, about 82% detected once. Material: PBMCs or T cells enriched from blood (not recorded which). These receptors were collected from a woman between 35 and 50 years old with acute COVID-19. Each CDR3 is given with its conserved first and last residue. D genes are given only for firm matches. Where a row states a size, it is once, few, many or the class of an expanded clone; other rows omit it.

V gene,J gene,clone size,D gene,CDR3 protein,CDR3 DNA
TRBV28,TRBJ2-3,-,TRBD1,CASSPTPTGGSTDTQYF,TGTGCCAGCAGTCCGACCCCGACAGGGGGTAGCACAGATACGCAGTATTTT
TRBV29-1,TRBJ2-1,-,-,CSVEVGLVLDEQFF,TGCAGCGTTGAAGTGGGGCTCGTTCTAGATGAGCAGTTCTTC
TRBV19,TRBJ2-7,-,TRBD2,CASSIDSSGRAYEQYF,TGTGCCAGTAGTATAGATAGCAGCGGGAGGGCCTACGAGCAGTACTTC
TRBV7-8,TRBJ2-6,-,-,CASSLARASGANVLTF,TGTGCCAGCAGCTTAGCGAGAGCCTCTGGGGCCAACGTCCTGACTTTC
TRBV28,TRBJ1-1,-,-,CASSLASGGGVRAFF,TGTGCCAGCAGTTTAGCTAGCGGGGGGGGCGTTCGAGCTTTCTTT
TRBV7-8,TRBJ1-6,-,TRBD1,CASSEAGGKGSPLHF,TGTGCCAGCAGCGAAGCAGGGGGTAAGGGTTCACCCCTCCACTTT
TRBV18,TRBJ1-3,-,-,CASSPSGFKDTIYF,TGTGCCAGCTCACCCTCAGGGTTCAAAGACACCATATATTTT
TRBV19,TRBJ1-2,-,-,CASKGKDGYTF,TGTGCCAGTAAGGGGAAGGATGGCTACACCTTC
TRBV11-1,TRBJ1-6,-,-,CASSLALGQDSPLHF,TGTGCCAGCAGCTTAGCGCTGGGTCAGGATTCACCCCTCCACTTT
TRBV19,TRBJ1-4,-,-,CASSMTAATNEKLFF,TGTGCCAGTAGTATGACAGCTGCAACTAATGAAAAACTGTTTTTT
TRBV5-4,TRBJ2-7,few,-,CASSTPGAYEQYF,TGTGCCAGCAGCACACCAGGGGCGTACGAGCAGTACTTC
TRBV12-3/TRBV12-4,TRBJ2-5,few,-,CASSLGQKETQYF,TGTGCCAGCAGTTTAGGGCAGAAAGAGACCCAGTACTTC
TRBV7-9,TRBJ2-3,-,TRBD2,CASSLSVAGGVSTDTQYF,TGTGCCAGCAGCTTAAGCGTAGCGGGGGGGGTTAGCACAGATACGCAGTATTTT
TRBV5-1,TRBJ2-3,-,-,CASSLQDSTDTQYF,TGCGCCAGCAGCTTACAGGATAGCACAGATACGCAGTATTTT
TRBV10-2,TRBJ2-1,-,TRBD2,CASSTSGSLAYNEQFF,TGCGCCAGCAGTACTAGCGGGAGCCTAGCATACAATGAGCAGTTCTTC
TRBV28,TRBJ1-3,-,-,CASGQGDLSGNTIYF,TGTGCCAGCGGGCAGGGTGACCTCTCTGGAAACACCATATATTTT
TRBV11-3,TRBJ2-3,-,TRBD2,CASSLGLAGGTDTQYF,TGTGCCAGCAGCTTAGGACTAGCGGGAGGGACAGATACGCAGTATTTT
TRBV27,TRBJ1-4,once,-,CASSLMPNREKLFF,TGTGCCAGCAGTTTAATGCCTAACCGAGAAAAACTGTTTTTT
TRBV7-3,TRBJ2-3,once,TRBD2,CASSFLGGSGSADTQYF,TGTGCCAGCAGCTTCCTTGGTGGTAGCGGGAGCGCAGATACGCAGTATTTT
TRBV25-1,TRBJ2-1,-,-,CASSEWGREANEQFF,TGTGCCAGCAGTGAGTGGGGCAGGGAGGCCAATGAGCAGTTCTTC
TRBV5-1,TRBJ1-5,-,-,CASRPPGRGTWPQHF,TGCGCCAGCAGACCCCCGGGGCGTGGGACTTGGCCCCAGCATTTT
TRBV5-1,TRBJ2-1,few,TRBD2,CASSSGSRDNEQFF,TGCGCCAGCAGTAGCGGGAGTAGAGACAATGAGCAGTTCTTC
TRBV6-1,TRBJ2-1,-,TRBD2,CASSELAGGYNEQFF,TGTGCCAGCAGTGAACTAGCGGGGGGGTACAATGAGCAGTTCTTC
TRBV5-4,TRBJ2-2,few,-,CASSRVGTGELFF,TGTGCCAGCAGCCGGGTTGGGACCGGGGAGCTGTTTTTT
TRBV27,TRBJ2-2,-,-,CASGPTGSNWAGELFF,TGTGCCAGCGGACCAACAGGGTCTAATTGGGCCGGGGAGCTGTTTTTT
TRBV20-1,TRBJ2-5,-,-,CSAHREETQYF,TGCAGTGCGCACAGGGAAGAGACCCAGTACTTC
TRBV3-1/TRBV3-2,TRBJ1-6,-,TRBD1,CASRQNRGQSYNSPLHF,TGTGCCAGCAGACAAAACAGGGGGCAGTCCTATAATTCACCCCTCCACTTT
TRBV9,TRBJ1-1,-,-,CALGRGENTEAFF,TGTGCCCTGGGGAGGGGGGAGAACACTGAAGCTTTCTTT
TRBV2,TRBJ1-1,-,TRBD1,CASSEDRGAGFF,TGTGCCAGCAGTGAGGACAGGGGCGCAGGTTTCTTT
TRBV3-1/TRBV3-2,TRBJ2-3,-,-,CASSQSGGEATDTQYF,TGTGCCAGCAGCCAAAGCGGCGGGGAGGCCACAGATACGCAGTATTTT
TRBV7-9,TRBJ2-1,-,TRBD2,CASSFLAGGNNEQFF,TGTGCCAGCAGCTTTCTAGCGGGAGGGAATAATGAGCAGTTCTTC
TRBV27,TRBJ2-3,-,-,CASSSWGDTDTQYF,TGTGCCAGCAGTTCATGGGGGGACACAGATACGCAGTATTTT
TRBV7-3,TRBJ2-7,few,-,CASSQGPYGEQYF,TGTGCCAGCAGCCAGGGGCCCTACGGCGAGCAGTACTTC
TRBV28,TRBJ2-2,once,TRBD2,CASSLVPRLAQNTGELFF,TGTGCCAGCAGTTTAGTCCCCAGACTAGCCCAAAACACCGGGGAGCTGTTTTTT
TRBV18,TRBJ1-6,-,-,CASSPPQGSPLHF,TGTGCCAGCTCACCACCCCAGGGTTCACCCCTCCACTTT
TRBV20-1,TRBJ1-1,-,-,CQAPVISEAFF,TGTCAGGCCCCCGTCATCTCTGAAGCTTTCTTT
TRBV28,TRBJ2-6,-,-,CASSQDPRPGANVLTF,TGTGCCAGCAGTCAAGATCCGCGGCCTGGGGCCAACGTCCTGACTTTC
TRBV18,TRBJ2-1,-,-,CASSPSASTHEIISYNEQFF,TGTGCCAGCTCACCGTCTGCTAGCACGCACGAGATAATCTCCTACAATGAGCAGTTCTTC
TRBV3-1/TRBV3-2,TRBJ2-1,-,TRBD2,CASSQVHNPRGGPYNEQFF,TGTGCCAGCAGCCAAGTTCACAACCCTCGGGGGGGCCCCTACAATGAGCAGTTCTTC
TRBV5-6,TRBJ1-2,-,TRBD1,CATKRTGANYGYTF,TGTGCCACCAAGCGGACAGGGGCTAACTATGGCTACACCTTC
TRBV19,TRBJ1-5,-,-,CASSIVPNQPQHF,TGTGCCAGTAGTATTGTCCCAAATCAGCCCCAGCATTTT
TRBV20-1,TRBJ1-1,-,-,CSASAQDYTEAFF,TGCAGTGCTAGTGCACAGGATTACACTGAAGCTTTCTTT
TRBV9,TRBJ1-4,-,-,CASSVGLEGGSEEKLFF,TGTGCCAGCAGCGTAGGATTGGAGGGAGGGTCGGAGGAAAAACTGTTTTTT
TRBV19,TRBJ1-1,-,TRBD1,CASSRTGPEAFF,TGTGCCAGTAGCCGGACAGGGCCTGAAGCTTTCTTT
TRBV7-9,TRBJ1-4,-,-,CASSLAAGEKLFF,TGTGCCAGCAGCTTAGCGGCGGGAGAAAAACTGTTTTTT
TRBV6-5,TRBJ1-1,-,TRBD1,CASGRQGEVGAFF,TGTGCCAGCGGGAGACAGGGGGAAGTTGGCGCTTTCTTT
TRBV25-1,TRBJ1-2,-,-,CASSEDRGHGYTF,TGTGCCAGCAGCGAGGACAGAGGACATGGCTACACCTTC
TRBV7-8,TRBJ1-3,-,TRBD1,CASSLQGAGNTIYF,TGTGCCAGCAGCTTGCAGGGGGCAGGAAACACCATATATTTT
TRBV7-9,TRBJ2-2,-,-,CASSLDGWGLRTGELFF,TGTGCCAGCAGCTTAGATGGCTGGGGACTGAGAACCGGGGAGCTGTTTTTT
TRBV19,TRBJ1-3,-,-,CASRERVTAGNTIYF,TGTGCCAGTAGGGAGCGTGTCACTGCTGGAAACACCATATATTTT
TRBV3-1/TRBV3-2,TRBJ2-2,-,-,CASSPLRVQVNTGELFF,TGTGCCAGCAGCCCCCTCCGGGTACAGGTGAACACCGGGGAGCTGTTTTTT
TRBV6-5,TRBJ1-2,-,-,CASSYGSGNYGYTF,TGTGCCAGCAGTTACGGGTCAGGGAACTATGGCTACACCTTC